What follows is one TCR beta chain and its context. The sample is drawn from a study of blood T cell repertoires in COVID-19. The CDR3 spans 14 residues. The V gene lost 6 bases and the J gene lost 2 bases, with 14 bases spanning the gap. The germline V gene encodes CDR1 MNHEY and CDR2 SVGEGT. Profiled with immunoSEQ multiplex PCR; TCRdb holds only in-frame clones, not every one. The data show about 330,000 clones, with 88% seen just once and approximately 4% held by the top ten. Sequences were obtained from peripheral blood. This TCR came from a woman in her 50s with active or convalescent COVID-19. The V and J genes are TRBV6-2 or TRBV6-3 and TRBJ2-7; a possible D gene is TRBD2 (6 bases). The chain's CDR3 is CASSGGGGTYEQYF. The CDR3 nucleotides are TGTGCCAGCAGCGGGGGAGGAGGGACCTACGAGCAGTACTTC.